A selection of T cell receptor beta chains follows, all from one sample in a study of CD8+CD57+ T cells in acquired aplastic anemia. TCRdb reprocessed the reads with MiXCR, giving one entry per CDR3 protein. The sample carries around 170,000 distinct CDR3 sequences, nearly 50% recorded once. Input material: sorted CD4+, CD8+, or CD8+CD57+ T cells (not recorded which) from PBMCs. All receptors derive from a human donor with aplastic anemia. Each CDR3 is given with its conserved first and last residue. The D gene is left open where the match is weak. Only part of the rows carry a size: once, few, many, or a class if the clone is expanded.

clone size	D gene	J gene	V gene	CDR3 protein	CDR3 DNA
many	NA	TRBJ2-1	TRBV4-1	CASRQPSKRDEQFF	TGCGCCAGCAGACAACCAAGCAAACGGGACGAGCAGTTCTTC
NA	TRBD1	TRBJ1-1	TRBV19	CASTDRKDNTEAFF	TGTGCCAGTACGGACAGGAAAGATAACACTGAAGCTTTCTTT
NA	TRBD2	TRBJ2-7	TRBV10-3	CAISEGSGRDEQYF	TGTGCCATCAGTGAGGGTAGCGGGAGAGACGAGCAGTACTTC
NA	NA	TRBJ1-6	TRBV2	CASTVGSPPLHF	TGTGCCAGCACTGTCGGGAGTCCACCCCTCCACTTT
NA	TRBD1	TRBJ2-2	TRBV24-1	CATSGTGGTGELFF	TGTGCCACCAGTGGGACAGGGGGGACCGGGGAGCTGTTTTTT
many	NA	TRBJ1-2	TRBV20-1	CSARATGPYGYTF	TGCAGTGCTAGAGCTACAGGGCCCTATGGCTACACCTTC
many	NA	TRBJ2-7	TRBV2	CASSEESGAGGIAYEQYF	TGTGCCAGCAGTGAGGAATCGGGGGCAGGGGGTATCGCCTACGAGCAGTACTTC
many	TRBD1	TRBJ1-1	TRBV7-6	CASSTRGQGTWASMNTEAFF	TGTGCCAGCAGCACGCGGGGACAGGGGACGTGGGCCTCCATGAACACTGAAGCTTTCTTT
many	NA	TRBJ1-4	TRBV2	CASSQDLATNEKLFF	TGTGCCAGCAGCCAGGACTTGGCGACTAATGAAAAACTGTTTTTT
few	NA	TRBJ2-7	TRBV18	CASSPYFPGAGYEQYF	TGTGCCAGCTCACCGTATTTTCCGGGGGCAGGTTACGAGCAGTACTTC
NA	NA	TRBJ1-6	TRBV7-2	CASSLVVNSPLHF	TGTGCCAGCAGCTTAGTTGTTAATTCACCCCTCCACTTT
NA	NA	TRBJ1-5	TRBV20-1	CSARVPGADQPQHF	TGCAGTGCTAGGGTCCCAGGGGCCGATCAGCCCCAGCATTTT
NA	NA	TRBJ2-1	TRBV19	CASRAGGGFYEQFF	TGTGCCAGTAGGGCAGGGGGGGGTTTCTATGAGCAGTTCTTC
NA	NA	TRBJ2-3	TRBV2	CASTRVSTDTQYF	TGTGCCAGCACCCGGGTCAGCACAGATACGCAGTATTTT
many	TRBD2	TRBJ2-7	TRBV5-4	CATREGSGDYEQYF	TGTGCCACCCGGGAAGGAAGCGGGGACTACGAGCAGTACTTC
NA	NA	TRBJ1-2	TRBV10-2	CASSESAKNNYGYTF	TGCGCCAGCAGTGAGTCGGCAAAGAATAACTATGGCTACACCTTC
many	NA	TRBJ2-2	TRBV4-1	CASSREGLSGTGELFF	TGCGCCAGCAGCCGAGAGGGGTTATCGGGGACCGGGGAGCTGTTTTTT
many	TRBD2	TRBJ2-1	TRBV19	CASSMGLAGVSYNEQFF	TGTGCCAGTAGTATGGGGCTAGCGGGAGTATCCTACAATGAGCAGTTCTTC